The T cell receptor beta chain described here comes from a study of T cells in Graves' hyperthyroidism and ophthalmopathy. This CDR3 is built from 14 residues. Trimming cost V 1 base and J 2 bases; bases outside gene matches: 5. CDR1 is DFQATT, CDR2 SNEGSKA, per germline (reference sequence). TCR beta CDR3 region amplification was performed from RNA transcripts. Primed by the HTBI set, a first-round RT-PCR was run on the TCR CDR3. TCRdb re-analysed the multiplex PCR reads in MiXCR, keeping a single row per CDR3 protein. Here the sample spans approximately 250,000 distinct CDR3 sequences, 24% being singletons.

The clonotype was recovered from a middle-aged woman with Graves' ophthalmopathy. The V gene is TRBV20-1, the J gene TRBJ2-7, with TRBD1 matching 7 bases. Input material: blood. CDR3 in DNA: TGCAGTGCTAGAGCAGGGGGTGCGGCCTACGAGCAGTACTTC. Translation: CSARAGGAAYEQYF.